The source of this T cell receptor (beta chain) is a study of CXCR3-negative and CXCR3-positive naive CD8 T cells. The TRB libraries of cDNA were built by UMI-labeled 5' RACE. One entry per CDR3 protein, without DNA, is what TCRdb gives after re-calling the 5' RACE reads. With approximately 41,000 distinct CDR3 sequences in the sample, the ten largest clones hold around 13%. The sequenced sample was memory CD8+ T cells from blood. This clonotype originated in a human donor in good health. Some clones in this sample may be carry-over from other donors' samples.

The CDR3 sequence is CASSTPLIANSYNEQFF. This chain joins TRBV6-5 and TRBJ2-1; TCRdb names TRBD1, which stays unverified in the absence of DNA. The CDR3 covers 17 residues. Germline CDR1 reads MNHEY; CDR2 reads SVGAGI.